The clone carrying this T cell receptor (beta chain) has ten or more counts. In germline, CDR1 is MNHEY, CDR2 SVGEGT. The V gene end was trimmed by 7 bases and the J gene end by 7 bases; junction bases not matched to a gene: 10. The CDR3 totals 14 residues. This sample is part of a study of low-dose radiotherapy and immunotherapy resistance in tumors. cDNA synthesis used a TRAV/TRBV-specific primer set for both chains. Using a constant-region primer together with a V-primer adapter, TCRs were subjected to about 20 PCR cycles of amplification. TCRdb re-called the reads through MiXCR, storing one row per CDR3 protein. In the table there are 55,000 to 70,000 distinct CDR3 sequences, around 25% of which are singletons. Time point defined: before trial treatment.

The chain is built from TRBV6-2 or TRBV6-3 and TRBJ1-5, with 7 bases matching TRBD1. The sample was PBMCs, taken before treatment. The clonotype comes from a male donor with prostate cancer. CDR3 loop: CASNWGQRGQPQHF. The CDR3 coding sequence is TGTGCCAGCAACTGGGGACAGAGGGGACAGCCCCAGCATTTT.